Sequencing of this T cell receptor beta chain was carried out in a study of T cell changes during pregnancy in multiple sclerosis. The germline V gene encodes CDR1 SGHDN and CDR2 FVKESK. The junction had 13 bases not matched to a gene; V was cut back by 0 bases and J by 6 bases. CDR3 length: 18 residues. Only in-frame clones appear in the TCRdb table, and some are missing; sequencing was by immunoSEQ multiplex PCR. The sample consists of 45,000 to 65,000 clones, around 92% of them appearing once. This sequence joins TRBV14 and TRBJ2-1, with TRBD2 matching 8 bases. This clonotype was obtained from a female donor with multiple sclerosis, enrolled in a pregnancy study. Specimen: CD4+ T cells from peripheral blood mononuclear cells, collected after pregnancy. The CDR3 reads CASSQDLSGRILTNEQFF. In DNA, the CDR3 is TGTGCCAGCAGCCAAGATCTCAGCGGGAGAATTCTGACCAATGAGCAGTTCTTC.